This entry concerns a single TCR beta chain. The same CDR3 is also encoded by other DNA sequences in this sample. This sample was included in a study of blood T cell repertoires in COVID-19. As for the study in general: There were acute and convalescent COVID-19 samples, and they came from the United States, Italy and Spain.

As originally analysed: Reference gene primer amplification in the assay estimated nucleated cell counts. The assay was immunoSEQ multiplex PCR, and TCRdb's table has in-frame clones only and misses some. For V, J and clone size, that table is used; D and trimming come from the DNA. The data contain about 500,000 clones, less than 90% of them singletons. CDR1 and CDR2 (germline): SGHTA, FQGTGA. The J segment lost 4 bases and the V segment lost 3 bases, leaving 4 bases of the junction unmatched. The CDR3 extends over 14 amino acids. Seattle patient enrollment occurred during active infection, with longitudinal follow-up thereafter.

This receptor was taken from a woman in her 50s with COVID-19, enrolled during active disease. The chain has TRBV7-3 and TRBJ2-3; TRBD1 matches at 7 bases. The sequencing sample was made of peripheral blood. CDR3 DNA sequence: TGTGCCAGCAGCTTGCTAGGGGGCGCAGATACGCAGTATTTT. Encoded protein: CASSLLGGADTQYF.